This T cell receptor (beta chain) is from a study of B cell selection in AIRE deficiency. The CDR3 is 15 residues long. Germline V gene sequence: CDR1 MNHEY, CDR2 SVGAGI. The ends were cut back, 4 bases at V and 1 base at J, with 13 bases in the middle. The repertoire was sequenced with immunoSEQ multiplex PCR; TCRdb's copy has only in-frame clones and lacks some. This table has fewer than 3,000 clones, around 78% appearing once. The regulatory T cell sort gate was CD4+CD25hiCD127low/negative. The sample taken for sequencing was Tregs sorted from PBMCs. The chain links TRBV6-5 to TRBJ1-2; no definite D call. This clonotype was obtained from a human donor with AIRE deficiency. CDR3 amino acids: CASSSPHGNNYGYTF. In DNA form, the CDR3 reads TGTGCCAGCAGTTCTCCCCACGGGAATAACTATGGCTACACCTTC.